These 5 T cell receptor beta chains were sequenced from one sample in a study of cytomegalovirus exposure and HLA in healthy donors (dated by TCRdb to about 2017). Receptor libraries were prepared by the immunoSEQ multiplex PCR assay. The multiplex PCR relied on a mix of 60 forward primers for TCR Vbeta segments and 13 reverse primers for TCR Jbeta segments. TCRdb provides this immuneACCESS table in a form limited to in-frame rearrangements. Some clones are lacking; in checked studies, under half of them reflect an unresolved V gene, and why the rest are absent is not known. Counted in this sample were 110,000 to 150,000 clones; around three quarters of them appeared once. Clones ranked in the top ten supply 6.5% to 7% of the sample. Sequences were obtained from PBMCs. These receptors all stem from a man aged 40-49 years in good health and CMV-seropositive.

This clone appeared a single time. The gene calls are TRBV5-6 and TRBJ1-1, with D unresolved. Looked up from germline, CDR1 is SGHDT and CDR2 is YYEEEE. V shed 6 bases and J shed 2 bases, with 11 bases lying between them. CDR3 length: 13 amino acids. CDR3 nucleotides: TGTGCCAGCACCCCGAGGAGTAACACTGAAGCTTTCTTT. This encodes CASTPRSNTEAFF.

V usage is TRBV25-1 and J usage is TRBJ2-7; TRBD2 might be the D (6 bases). The CDR3 extends over 15 amino acids. The ends were cut back, 2 bases at V and 6 bases at J, with 17 bases in the middle. CDR1 is MGHDK, CDR2 SYGVNS, per germline. CDR3 amino acids: CASSEGGLRVREQYF. The DNA for the CDR3 is TGTGCCAGCAGTGAAGGAGGGTTAAGGGTTCGCGAGCAGTACTTC.

This chain links TRBV7-6 with TRBJ2-7; 8 positions match TRBD2. The CDR3 is made up of 15 amino acids. Trimming at V came to 5 bases and at J to 3 bases, leaving 9 bases not matched to a gene. Germline CDR1 and CDR2: SGHVS and FNYEAQ. The CDR3 sequence: CASSPLLAGHYEQYF. The CDR3 nucleotides are TGTGCCAGCAGCCCCCTTTTAGCGGGACACTACGAGCAGTACTTC.

The chain uses TRBV30 and TRBJ2-7; weak D call: TRBD2 (6 bases). Trimming took 2 bases from V and 0 from J, leaving 8 bases between them. CDR1 is GTSNPN, CDR2 SVGIG, per germline (reference sequence). There are 13 residues in the CDR3. The CDR3 DNA is TGTGCCTGGAGTTTGCGGGACTCCTACGAGCAGTACTTC. Its protein is CAWSLRDSYEQYF.

V and J are TRBV7-9 and TRBJ2-3, with D uncertain. The CDR3 totals 15 residues. V was shortened by 5 bases and J by 1 base, with 13 bases between the two germline ends. Germline V gives CDR1 SEHNR, CDR2 FQNEAQ (reference sequence). This chain's CDR3 is CASSLRVGGTDTQYF. The CDR3 DNA follows: TGTGCCAGCAGCCTCCGAGTCGGAGGCACAGATACGCAGTATTTT. Full variable domain (remainder filled in from reference TRBV7-9 and TRBJ2-3): DTGVSQNPRHKITKRGQNVTFRCDPISEHNRLYWYRQTLGQGPEFLTYFQNEAQLEKSRLLSDRFSAERPKGSFSTLEIQRTEQGDSAMYLCASSLRVGGTDTQYFGPGTRLTVL.